This T cell receptor (beta chain) comes out of a study of T cells after posttransplantation cyclophosphamide. Whole-study results and caveats: Donor-recipient repertoire similarity was low at 1-2 months, rising over year one. Recipient CMV seropositivity and CMV reactivation strongly tracked TRB clonality. Tissue-infiltrating T cells from skin or gut overlapped little with blood T cells.

Profiled with immunoSEQ multiplex PCR; TCRdb holds only in-frame clones, not every one. The sample has 9,500 to 12,000 clones, around 90% seen once; the top ten hold more than 3%. CDR1 LNHDA and CDR2 SQIVND come from the germline V gene (reference sequence). The V end was cut by 5 bases, the J end by 2 bases, with 16 bases between. CDR3 length: 16 residues. A word on this clone: No antigen is known for it.

Busulfan-fludarabine conditioning, marrow transplant, and cyclophosphamide on days +3 and +4 were administered. The chain recombines TRBV19 with TRBJ1-5; possible D gene TRBD1, 5 bases. This clonotype was obtained from a female patient between 30 and 39 years old who received an allogeneic stem cell transplant from an unrelated donor, was CMV-positive, and had no GVHD. Some T cells here may be from the graft donor. The sequencing here drew on PBMCs, taken after allogeneic stem cell transplant with posttransplant cyclophosphamide. The DNA of the CDR3 is TGTGCCAGTAGTGACCAGGGAGGAAGGGGCAATCAGCCCCAGCATTTT. Its translation is CASSDQGGRGNQPQHF.